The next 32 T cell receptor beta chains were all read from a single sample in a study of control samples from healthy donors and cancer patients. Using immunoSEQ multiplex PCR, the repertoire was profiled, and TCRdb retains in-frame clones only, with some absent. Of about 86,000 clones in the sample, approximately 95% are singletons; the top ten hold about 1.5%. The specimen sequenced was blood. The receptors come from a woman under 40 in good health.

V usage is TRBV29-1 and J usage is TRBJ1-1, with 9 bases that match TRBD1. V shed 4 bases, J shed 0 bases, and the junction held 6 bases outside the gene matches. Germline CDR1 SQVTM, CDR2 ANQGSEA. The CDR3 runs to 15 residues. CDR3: CSVARDRVVNTEAFF. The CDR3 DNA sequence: TGCAGCGTTGCCCGGGACAGGGTAGTGAACACTGAAGCTTTCTTT.

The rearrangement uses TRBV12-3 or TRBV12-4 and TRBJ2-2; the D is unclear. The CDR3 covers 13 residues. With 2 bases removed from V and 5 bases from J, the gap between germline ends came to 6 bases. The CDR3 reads CASSLSVTGELFF. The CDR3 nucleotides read TGTGCCAGCAGTTTATCGGTGACCGGGGAGCTGTTTTTT.

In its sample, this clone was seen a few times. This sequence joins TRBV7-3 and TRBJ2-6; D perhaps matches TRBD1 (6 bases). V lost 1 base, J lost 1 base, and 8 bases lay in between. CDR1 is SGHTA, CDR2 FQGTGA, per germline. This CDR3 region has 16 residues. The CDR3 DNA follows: TGTGCCAGCAGCTTAAAAGGGGGTTCTGGGGCCAACGTCCTGACTTTC. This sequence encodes CASSLKGGSGANVLTF.

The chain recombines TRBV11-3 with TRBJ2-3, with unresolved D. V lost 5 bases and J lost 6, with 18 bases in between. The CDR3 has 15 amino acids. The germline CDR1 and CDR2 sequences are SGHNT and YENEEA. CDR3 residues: CASSLRSGVKDTQYF. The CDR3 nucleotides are TGTGCCAGCAGCCTAAGATCGGGTGTAAAGGATACGCAGTATTTT.

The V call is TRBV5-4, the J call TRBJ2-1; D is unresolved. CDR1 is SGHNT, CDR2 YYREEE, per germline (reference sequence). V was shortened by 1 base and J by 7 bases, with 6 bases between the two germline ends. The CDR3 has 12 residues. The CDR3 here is CASSLMGNEQFF. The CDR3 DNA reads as TGTGCCAGCAGCTTGATGGGGAATGAGCAGTTCTTC.

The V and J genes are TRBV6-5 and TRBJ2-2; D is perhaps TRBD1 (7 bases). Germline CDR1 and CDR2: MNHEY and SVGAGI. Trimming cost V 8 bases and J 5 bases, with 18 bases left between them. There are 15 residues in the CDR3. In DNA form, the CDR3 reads TGTGCCAGCCTTCGCCAGGGGGGAAGTACCGGGGAGCTGTTTTTT. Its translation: CASLRQGGSTGELFF.

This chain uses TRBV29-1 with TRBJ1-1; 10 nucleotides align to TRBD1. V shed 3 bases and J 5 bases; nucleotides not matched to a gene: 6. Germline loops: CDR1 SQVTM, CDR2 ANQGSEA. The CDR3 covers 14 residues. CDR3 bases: TGCAGCGTTGAGGGGACAGGGGAGGCGACTGAAGCTTTCTTT. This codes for CSVEGTGEATEAFF.

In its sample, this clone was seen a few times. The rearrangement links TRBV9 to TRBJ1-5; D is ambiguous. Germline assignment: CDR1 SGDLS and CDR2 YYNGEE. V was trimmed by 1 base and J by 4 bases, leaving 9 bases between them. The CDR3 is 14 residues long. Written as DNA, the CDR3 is TGTGCCAGCAGCGTACCAAGGCGGAATCAGCCCCAGCATTTT. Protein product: CASSVPRRNQPQHF.

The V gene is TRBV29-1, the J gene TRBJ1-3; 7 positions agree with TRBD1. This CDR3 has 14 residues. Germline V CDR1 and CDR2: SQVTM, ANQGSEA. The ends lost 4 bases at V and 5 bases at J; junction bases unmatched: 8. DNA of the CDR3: TGCAGCGTTGCCGGGGACAGTACTAGAAACACCATATATTTT. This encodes CSVAGDSTRNTIYF.

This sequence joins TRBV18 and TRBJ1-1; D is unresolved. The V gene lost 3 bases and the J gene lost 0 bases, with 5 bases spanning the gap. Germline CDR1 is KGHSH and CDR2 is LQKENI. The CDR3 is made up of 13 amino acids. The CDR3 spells CASSPQLNTEAFF. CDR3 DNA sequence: TGTGCCAGCTCACCCCAATTGAACACTGAAGCTTTCTTT.

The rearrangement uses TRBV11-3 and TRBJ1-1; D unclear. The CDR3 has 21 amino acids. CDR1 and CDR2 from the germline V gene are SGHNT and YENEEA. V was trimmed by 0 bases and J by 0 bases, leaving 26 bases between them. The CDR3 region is CASSLDGFVDTRIVMNTEAFF. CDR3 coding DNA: TGTGCCAGCAGCTTAGATGGGTTCGTTGACACCCGTATTGTTATGAACACTGAAGCTTTCTTT.

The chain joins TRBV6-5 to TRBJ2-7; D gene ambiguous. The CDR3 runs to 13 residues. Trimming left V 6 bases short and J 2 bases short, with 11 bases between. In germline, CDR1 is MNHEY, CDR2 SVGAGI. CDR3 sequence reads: CASRESGAYEQYF. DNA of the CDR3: TGTGCCAGCAGGGAGTCCGGTGCCTACGAGCAGTACTTC.

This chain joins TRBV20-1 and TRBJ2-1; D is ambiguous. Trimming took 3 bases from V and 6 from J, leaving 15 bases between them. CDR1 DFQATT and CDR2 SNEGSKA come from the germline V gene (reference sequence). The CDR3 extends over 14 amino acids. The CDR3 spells CSASSADDLNEQFF. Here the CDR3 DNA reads TGCAGTGCTAGTTCGGCTGACGACCTCAATGAGCAGTTCTTC.

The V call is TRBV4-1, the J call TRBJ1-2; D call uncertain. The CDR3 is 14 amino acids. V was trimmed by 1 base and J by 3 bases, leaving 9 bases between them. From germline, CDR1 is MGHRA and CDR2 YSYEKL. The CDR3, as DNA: TGCGCCAGCAGCCAAGGCGCAGCCGACTATGGCTACACCTTC. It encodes CASSQGAADYGYTF.

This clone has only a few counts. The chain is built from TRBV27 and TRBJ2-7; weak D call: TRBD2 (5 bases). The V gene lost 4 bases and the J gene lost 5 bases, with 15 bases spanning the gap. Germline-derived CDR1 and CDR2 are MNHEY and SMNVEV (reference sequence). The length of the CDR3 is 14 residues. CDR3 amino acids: CASSSRTANHEQYF. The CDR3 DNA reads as TGTGCCAGCAGTTCCCGGACTGCTAACCACGAGCAGTACTTC.

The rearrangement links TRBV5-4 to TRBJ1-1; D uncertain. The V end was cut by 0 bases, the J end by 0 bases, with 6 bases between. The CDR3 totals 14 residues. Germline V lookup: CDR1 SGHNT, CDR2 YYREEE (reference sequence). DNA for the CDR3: TGTGCCAGCAGCTTGGCATTAATGAACACTGAAGCTTTCTTT. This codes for CASSLALMNTEAFF.

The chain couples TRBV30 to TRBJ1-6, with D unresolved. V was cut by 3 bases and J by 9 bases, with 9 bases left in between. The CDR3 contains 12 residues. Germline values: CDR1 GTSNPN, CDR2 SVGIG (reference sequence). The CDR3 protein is CAWRRIRSPLHF. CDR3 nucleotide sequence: TGTGCCTGGAGGAGGATTCGTTCACCCCTCCACTTT.

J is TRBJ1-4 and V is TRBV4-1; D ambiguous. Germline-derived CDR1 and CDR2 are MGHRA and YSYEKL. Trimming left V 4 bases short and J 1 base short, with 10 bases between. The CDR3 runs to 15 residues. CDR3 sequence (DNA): TGCGCCAGCAGCCTCTCCTATGGAACTAATGAAAAACTGTTTTTT. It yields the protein CASSLSYGTNEKLFF.

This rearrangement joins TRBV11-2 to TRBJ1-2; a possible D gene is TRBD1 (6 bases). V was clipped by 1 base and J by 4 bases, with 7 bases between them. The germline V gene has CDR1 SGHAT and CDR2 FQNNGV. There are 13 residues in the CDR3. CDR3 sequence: CASSLGQAYGYTF. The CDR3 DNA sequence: TGTGCCAGCAGCTTAGGACAGGCCTATGGCTACACCTTC.

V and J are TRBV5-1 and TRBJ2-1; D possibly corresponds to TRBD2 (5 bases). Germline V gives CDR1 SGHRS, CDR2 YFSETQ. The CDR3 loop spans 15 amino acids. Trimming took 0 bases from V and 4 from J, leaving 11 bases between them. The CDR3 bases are TGCGCCAGCAGCTTGGGTTGGACTGAATACAATGAGCAGTTCTTC. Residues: CASSLGWTEYNEQFF.

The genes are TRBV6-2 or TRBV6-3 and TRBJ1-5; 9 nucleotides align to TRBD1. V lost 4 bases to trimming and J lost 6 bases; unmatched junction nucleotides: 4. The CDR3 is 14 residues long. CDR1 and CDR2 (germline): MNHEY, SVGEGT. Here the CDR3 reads CASSLTGGGQPQHF. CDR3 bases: TGTGCCAGCAGTTTAACAGGGGGCGGTCAGCCCCAGCATTTT.

The CDR3 protein is CSVGGGRGTEAFF. CDR3 bases: TGCAGCGTCGGTGGGGGGCGCGGCACTGAAGCTTTCTTT. The genes are TRBV29-1 and TRBJ1-1, with a tentative D call TRBD1 (6 bases). Germline V gives CDR1 SQVTM, CDR2 ANQGSEA. V was clipped by 6 bases and J by 4 bases, with 15 bases between them. There are 13 residues in the CDR3.

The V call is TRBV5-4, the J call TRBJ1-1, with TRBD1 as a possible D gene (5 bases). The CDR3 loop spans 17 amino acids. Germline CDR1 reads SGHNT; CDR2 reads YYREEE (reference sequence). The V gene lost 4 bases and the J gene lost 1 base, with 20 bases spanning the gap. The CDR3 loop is CASSHLGFRVGNTEAFF. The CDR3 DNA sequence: TGTGCCAGCAGCCACCTTGGGTTCAGGGTGGGGAACACTGAAGCTTTCTTT.

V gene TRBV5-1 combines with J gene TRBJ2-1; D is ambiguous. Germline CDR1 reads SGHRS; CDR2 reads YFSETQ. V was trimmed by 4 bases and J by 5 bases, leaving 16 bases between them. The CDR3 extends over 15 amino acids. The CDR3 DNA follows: TGCGCCAGCAGCCCTAGACCCGGCGGTCACAATGAGCAGTTCTTC. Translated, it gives CASSPRPGGHNEQFF.

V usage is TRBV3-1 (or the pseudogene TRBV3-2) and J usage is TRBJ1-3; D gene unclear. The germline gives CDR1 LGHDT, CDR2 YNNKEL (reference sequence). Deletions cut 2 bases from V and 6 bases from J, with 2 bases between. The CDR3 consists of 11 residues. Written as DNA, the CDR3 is TGTGCCAGCAGCCAAATAAACACCATATATTTT. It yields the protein CASSQINTIYF.

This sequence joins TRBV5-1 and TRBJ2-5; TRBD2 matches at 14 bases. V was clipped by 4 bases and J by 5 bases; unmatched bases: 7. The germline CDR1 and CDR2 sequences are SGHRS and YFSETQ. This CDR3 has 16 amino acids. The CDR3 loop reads CASSQGTSGSSETQYF. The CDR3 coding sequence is TGCGCCAGCAGCCAAGGGACTAGCGGGAGTTCTGAGACCCAGTACTTC.

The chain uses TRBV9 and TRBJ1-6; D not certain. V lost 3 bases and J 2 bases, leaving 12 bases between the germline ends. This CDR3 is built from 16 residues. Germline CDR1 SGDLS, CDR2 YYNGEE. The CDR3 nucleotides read TGTGCCAGCAGCGCCAGCCCCGGGGCCTATAATTCACCCCTCCACTTT. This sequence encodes CASSASPGAYNSPLHF.

Written as DNA, the CDR3 is TGTGCCAGCAGGCAACGGCGGGTTGCGTCCACTGAAGCTTTCTTT. This translates into CASRQRRVASTEAFF. This sequence joins TRBV11-2 and TRBJ1-1, with D unclear. Germline loops: CDR1 SGHAT, CDR2 FQNNGV. Trimming pared 6 bases from V and 4 bases from J, leaving 18 bases between. The CDR3 loop spans 15 amino acids.

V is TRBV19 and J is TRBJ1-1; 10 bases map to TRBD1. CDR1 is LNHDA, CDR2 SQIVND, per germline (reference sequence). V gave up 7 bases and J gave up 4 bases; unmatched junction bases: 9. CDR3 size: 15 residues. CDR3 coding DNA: TGTGCCAGTACCTTAGGAGACAGGGGGCCCACTGAAGCTTTCTTT. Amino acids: CASTLGDRGPTEAFF.

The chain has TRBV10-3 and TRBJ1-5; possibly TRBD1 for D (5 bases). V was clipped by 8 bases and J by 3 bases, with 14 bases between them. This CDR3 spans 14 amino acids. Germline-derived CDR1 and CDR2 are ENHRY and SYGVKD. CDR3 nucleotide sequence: TGTGCCATCGGGGGAGACATGAACAATCAGCCCCAGCATTTT. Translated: CAIGGDMNNQPQHF.

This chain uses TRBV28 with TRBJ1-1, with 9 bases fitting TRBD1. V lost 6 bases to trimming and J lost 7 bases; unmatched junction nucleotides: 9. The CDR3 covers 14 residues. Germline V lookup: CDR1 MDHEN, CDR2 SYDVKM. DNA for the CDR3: TGTGCCAGCAGGCCACAGGGGGCCTTCGTTGAAGCTTTCTTT. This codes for CASRPQGAFVEAFF. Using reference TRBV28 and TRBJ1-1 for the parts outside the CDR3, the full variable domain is DVKVTQSSRYLVKRTGEKVFLECVQDMDHENMFWYRQDPGLGLRLIYFSYDVKMKEKGDIPEGYSVSREKKERFSLILESASTNQTSMYLCASRPQGAFVEAFFGQGTRLTVV.

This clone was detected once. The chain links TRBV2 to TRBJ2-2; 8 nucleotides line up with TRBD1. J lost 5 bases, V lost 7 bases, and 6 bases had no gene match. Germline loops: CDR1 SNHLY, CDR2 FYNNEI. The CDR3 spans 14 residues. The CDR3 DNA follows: TGTGCCAGCACAGGGGGCATTTCGACCGGGGAGCTGTTTTTT. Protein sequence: CASTGGISTGELFF. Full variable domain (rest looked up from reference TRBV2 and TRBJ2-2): EPEVTQTPSHQVTQMGQEVILRCVPISNHLYFYWYRQILGQKVEFLVSFYNNEISEKSEIFDDQFSVERPDGSNFTLKIRSTKLEDSAMYFCASTGGISTGELFFGEGSRLTVL.